Detailed here is one T cell receptor (beta chain). What this receptor recognizes is not known. No base quality values were provided; no much bigger clone lies one nucleotide off. The entry originates in a study of control samples from healthy donors and cancer patients (dated by TCRdb to 2020 to 2021). Receptor amplification or capture employed the immunoSEQ multiplex PCR assay. TCRdb stores this immuneACCESS table with in-frame sequences only. Part of the clones is absent; in the studies checked, under half of the shortfall reflects unresolved V genes, and no reason is known for the rest. Counted in this sample were 150,000 to 200,000 clones; nearly 90% of them appeared once. In total, the top ten clones hold just over 1.4% of the sample. V is shortened by 6 bases, J by 2 bases, and the region joining them spans 9 bases. The CDR3, cysteine through phenylalanine, is 13 amino acids long. The read is trimmed to its CDR3 DNA, 39 bases read in frame from base 1. The germline V gene encodes CDR1 SGHTA and CDR2 FQGNSA.

The sequenced sample was blood. The source is a woman in her forties or fifties in good health. Recombination linked TRBV7-2 to TRBJ2-3; the D gene is unclear. The DNA sequence is as follows: TGTGCCAGCAGGGACGGACCCACAGATACGCAGTATTTT. Translated, it reads CASRDGPTDTQYF.